This TCR beta chain originates from a study of T-cell reconstitution after alpha-beta-depleted transplantation in children. General study results and limits: Most T-cell counts and diversity one year after the transplant came from T cells that were newly produced.

The CDR3 is 15 residues long. V lost 1 base and J lost 7, with 17 bases in between. Germline V gene lookup returns CDR1 MGHDK and CDR2 SYGVNS. As regards this clonotype: The target antigen is unknown.

Researchers prepared the TCRbeta library using unique molecular identifiers, the study reports. TCRdb re-derived calls from the PCR reads in MiXCR, one entry per CDR3 protein. The sample records about 580,000 distinct CDR3 sequences, 23% being singletons. J is TRBJ2-7 and V is TRBV25-1; D remains ambiguous. The source of this sequence is a boy under three years old who had a stem cell transplant for acute myeloid leukemia, so the T cells may come from the graft donor. The sample was PBMCs, mostly from graft donor cells, taken 360 days after TCRalphabeta/CD19-depleted stem cell transplant. The CDR3 sequence: CASSEWSVRSKEQYF. The CDR3 DNA follows: TGTGCCAGCAGTGAATGGTCGGTACGTTCAAAAGAGCAGTACTTC.